The entry that follows covers one T cell receptor (beta chain) sequence. The data stem from a study of control samples from healthy donors and cancer patients. Generated by immunoSEQ multiplex PCR, the TCRdb table keeps only in-frame clones and is missing some. The sample holds just under 75,000 clones, less than 90% seen once. Germline trimming cut 1 base from V and 4 bases from J; bases unmatched to any gene: 3. The V gene's germline CDR1 is SGHAT and CDR2 FQNNGV. The CDR3 loop spans 15 amino acids. The clonotype was recovered from a woman between 45 and 65 years old in good health. The specimen was blood. The chain is built from TRBV11-2 and TRBJ1-2, with 10 positions matching TRBD1. Here the CDR3 DNA reads TGTGCCAGCAGCTTAGCAGGGACAGGGGCCTATGGCTACACCTTC. Its translation: CASSLAGTGAYGYTF. The full variable domain, its missing parts supplied by reference TRBV11-2 and TRBJ1-2, is EAGVAQSPRYKIIEKRQSVAFWCNPISGHATLYWYQQILGQGPKLLIQFQNNGVVDDSQLPKDRFSAERLKGVDSTLKIQPAKLEDSAVYLCASSLAGTGAYGYTFGSGTRLTVV.